The next 17 T cell receptor beta chains were all read from a single sample in a study of Tregs in tolerant kidney transplant recipients. Data came from immunoSEQ multiplex PCR; TCRdb stores just in-frame clones and leaves some out. The data show fewer than 70,000 clones, with 83% seen just once and 5.2% held by the top ten. Sequenced material: CD4+ T cells from blood. The receptors shown here come from a human donor in good health.

The chain carries TRBV5-1 and TRBJ2-2; no clear D gene. The germline CDR1 and CDR2 sequences are SGHRS and YFSETQ. The CDR3 is 14 residues long. The V end was cut by 0 bases, the J end by 8 bases, with 11 bases between. The CDR3 DNA sequence: TGCGCCAGCAGCTTGGACCCGTCCGGGGGGGAGCTGTTTTTT. It translates to CASSLDPSGGELFF.

The chain combines TRBV4-3 with TRBJ2-3; D gene unclear. Germline loops: CDR1 LGHNA, CDR2 YSLEER. V lost 0 bases and J lost 5, with 9 bases in between. This CDR3 spans 14 amino acids. CDR3 region: CASSQDVRLDTQYF. In nucleotides, the CDR3 is TGCGCCAGCAGCCAAGACGTCCGACTAGATACGCAGTATTTT.

The CDR3: CASSRRTGQGNTIYF. For the CDR3, the DNA is TGCGCCAGCAGCCGCAGGACAGGGCAAGGAAACACCATATATTTT. The V call is TRBV5-1, the J call TRBJ1-3, with 8 bases matching TRBD1. The CDR3 has 15 residues. Germline V gives CDR1 SGHRS, CDR2 YFSETQ. With 4 bases clipped from V and 4 bases from J, the junction kept 7 bases outside the gene matches.

This chain uses TRBV18 with TRBJ1-3; TRBD1 matches at 8 bases. The V segment lost 2 bases and the J segment 4 bases; nucleotides outside the gene matches: 7. There are 16 residues in the CDR3. Germline CDR1 KGHSH, CDR2 LQKENI. The DNA for the CDR3 is TGTGCCAGCTCACCATCCTCGACAGGGGTCGGAAACACCATATATTTT. The encoded protein is CASSPSSTGVGNTIYF. Based on the CDR3 plus reference TRBV18 and TRBJ1-3, the full variable domain is NAGVMQNPRHLVRRRGQEARLRCSPMKGHSHVYWYRQLPEEGLKFMVYLQKENIIDESGMPKERFSAEFPKEGPSILRIQQVVRGDSAAYFCASSPSSTGVGNTIYFGEGSWLTVV.

V usage is TRBV6-5 and J usage is TRBJ1-2; unclear D gene. This CDR3 spans 13 amino acids. Germline-derived CDR1 and CDR2 are MNHEY and SVGAGI. Trimming pared 7 bases from V and 1 base from J, leaving 10 bases between. DNA for the CDR3: TGTGCCAGCAAATCTTTTTTTAACTATGGCTACACCTTC. Its protein is CASKSFFNYGYTF.

This clone has just one count. The chain has TRBV27 and TRBJ1-5; D gene unclear. The CDR3 extends over 17 amino acids. CDR1 is MNHEY, CDR2 SMNVEV, per germline (reference sequence). With 6 bases removed from V and 0 bases from J, the gap between germline ends came to 18 bases. Here the CDR3 reads CASRSTNAPNSNQPQHF. CDR3 nucleotide sequence: TGTGCCAGCAGGTCTACTAACGCCCCTAATAGCAATCAGCCCCAGCATTTT.

The chain is built from TRBV11-3 and TRBJ2-7; 11 nucleotides match TRBD2. CDR1 SGHNT and CDR2 YENEEA come from the germline V gene. CDR3 length: 17 amino acids. J gave up 0 bases and V 6 bases, and 10 bases lay outside the gene matches. For the CDR3, the DNA is TGTGCCAGCAGGGATCCTCTTGGGACTAGCGGCTCCTACGAGCAGTACTTC. Its protein product is CASRDPLGTSGSYEQYF.

This chain joins TRBV6-1 and TRBJ2-5, with a possible D match to TRBD2 (6 bases). Per germline, CDR1 MNHNS and CDR2 SASEGT. This CDR3 region has 17 residues. V lost 2 bases to trimming and J lost 1 base, with 17 bases between them. CDR3 DNA sequence: TGTGCCAGCAGTGAACCCCCGCGGGGCACTTCCCAAGAGACCCAGTACTTC. Protein sequence: CASSEPPRGTSQETQYF.

The genes are TRBV5-6 and TRBJ2-7, with TRBD2 identical over 8 bases. The CDR3 extends over 17 amino acids. With 3 bases clipped from V and 3 bases from J, the junction kept 14 bases outside the gene matches. CDR1 and CDR2 from the germline V gene are SGHDT and YYEEEE. CDR3 DNA: TGTGCCAGCAGCTGGAGGCTAGCGGGCCCAGGGCGCTACGAGCAGTACTTC. Its protein product is CASSWRLAGPGRYEQYF.

The chain carries TRBV6-5 and TRBJ2-7; 12 bases align to TRBD1. The V gene end was trimmed by 0 bases and the J gene end by 5 bases; junction bases not matched to a gene: 2. The CDR3 consists of 15 residues. CDR1 MNHEY and CDR2 SVGAGI come from the germline V gene. The CDR3 loop reads CASSYSRDRGHEQYF. In nucleotides, the CDR3 is TGTGCCAGCAGTTACTCTCGGGACAGGGGGCACGAGCAGTACTTC.

The V call is TRBV27, the J call TRBJ1-1; D unclear. CDR1 MNHEY and CDR2 SMNVEV come from the germline V gene (reference sequence). The CDR3 is 14 residues long. V lost 1 base and J 1 base, leaving 7 bases between the germline ends. The CDR3 nucleotides are TGTGCCAGCAGTTTATTTGCAGCGAACACTGAAGCTTTCTTT. Protein: CASSLFAANTEAFF.

The chain carries TRBV29-1 and TRBJ2-3; D is unresolved. This CDR3 has 15 amino acids. V was cut by 3 bases and J by 1 base, with 14 bases left in between. Per germline, CDR1 SQVTM and CDR2 ANQGSEA. For the CDR3, the DNA is TGCAGCGTTGAGAATCGGGCGACGGGCACAGATACGCAGTATTTT. Encoded protein: CSVENRATGTDTQYF.

The genes are TRBV9 and TRBJ2-1, with D unresolved. Germline V gene data show CDR1 as SGDLS and CDR2 as YYNGEE. V lost 3 bases, J lost 4 bases, and 17 bases lay in between. The CDR3 loop spans 16 amino acids. CDR3 amino acids: CASSGTARVKYNEQFF. Here the CDR3 DNA reads TGTGCCAGCAGCGGAACGGCTCGGGTCAAATACAATGAGCAGTTCTTC. Together with reference TRBV9 and TRBJ2-1, the CDR3 gives the full variable domain: DSGVTQTPKHLITATGQRVTLRCSPRSGDLSVYWYQQSLDQGLQFLIQYYNGEERAKGNILERFSAQQFPDLHSELNLSSLELGDSALYFCASSGTARVKYNEQFFGPGTRLTVL.

The chain joins TRBV5-1 to TRBJ1-1; D gene ambiguous. The CDR3 covers 14 residues. Trimming took off 3 bases at V and 4 bases at J, with 13 bases between the two ends. CDR1 and CDR2 from the germline V gene are SGHRS and YFSETQ. The CDR3 nucleotides read TGCGCCAGCAGCTCCCGGGCTAGGTCCACTGAAGCTTTCTTT. Protein product: CASSSRARSTEAFF. The full variable domain, in which reference TRBV5-1 and TRBJ1-1 provide the parts outside the CDR3, is KAGVTQTPRYLIKTRGQQVTLSCSPISGHRSVSWYQQTPGQGLQFLFEYFSETQRNKGNFPGRFSGRQFSNSRSEMNVSTLELGDSALYLCASSSRARSTEAFFGQGTRLTVV.

CDR3 coding DNA: TGTGCCAGCAGCCCCCTCGCCGACAGGGAAGCTTTCTTT. This translates into CASSPLADREAFF. This chain links TRBV9 with TRBJ1-1; the D gene is possibly TRBD1 (6 bases). This CDR3 is 13 amino acids long. V was pared by 4 bases and J by 8 bases, with 15 bases between. The germline CDR1 and CDR2 sequences are SGDLS and YYNGEE.

The V and J genes are TRBV14 and TRBJ2-5; D gene ambiguous. CDR1 is SGHDN and CDR2 is FVKESK in the germline V gene. The CDR3 contains 14 residues. Trimming pared 4 bases from V and 0 bases from J, leaving 9 bases between. The CDR3 is CASSLGRNQETQYF. The CDR3 DNA is TGTGCCAGCAGCCTCGGACGGAACCAAGAGACCCAGTACTTC.

This clone was picked up a small number of times. For the CDR3, the DNA is TGTGCCAGCGGCCAGGGGATCGCTTTCTTT. Translation gives CASGQGIAFF. This chain links TRBV2 with TRBJ1-1, with D perhaps TRBD1 (6 bases). Trimming removed 8 bases at V and 11 bases at J, with 12 bases between. CDR3 length: 10 residues. Germline CDR1 SNHLY, CDR2 FYNNEI.